The 30 T cell receptor beta chains below come from one sample, sequenced in a study of T cell changes during pregnancy in multiple sclerosis. Clones were read by immunoSEQ multiplex PCR, and TCRdb kept only the in-frame ones, dropping some. The sample lists more than 30,000 clones; around 90% were seen once. This specimen was CD4+ T cells from peripheral blood mononuclear cells, taken in the third trimester of pregnancy. The receptor set was obtained from a female donor in good health, enrolled as a control in a pregnancy study.

V usage is TRBV19 and J usage is TRBJ2-1; 7 bases line up with TRBD1. J was trimmed by 2 bases and V by 2 bases; bases with no gene match: 3. Germline CDR1 reads LNHDA; CDR2 reads SQIVND (reference sequence). There are 15 residues in the CDR3. CDR3 region: CASSILGGAYNEQFF. The CDR3 DNA follows: TGTGCCAGTAGTATATTAGGGGGCGCCTACAATGAGCAGTTCTTC.

This rearrangement joins TRBV5-6 to TRBJ1-1, with D possibly matching TRBD1 (6 bases). The CDR3 extends over 15 amino acids. V gave up 0 bases and J gave up 0 bases, with 9 bases separating them. Germline CDR1 reads SGHDT; CDR2 reads YYEEEE. In nucleotides, the CDR3 is TGTGCCAGCAGCTTGGTCCAGGGGATGAACACTGAAGCTTTCTTT. Protein: CASSLVQGMNTEAFF. Based on the CDR3 plus reference TRBV5-6 and TRBJ1-1, the full variable domain is DAGVTQSPTHLIKTRGQQVTLRCSPKSGHDTVSWYQQALGQGPQFIFQYYEEEERQRGNFPDRFSGHQFPNYSSELNVNALLLGDSALYLCASSLVQGMNTEAFFGQGTRLTVV.

V usage is TRBV5-4 and J usage is TRBJ2-1; 15 nucleotides agree with TRBD2. This CDR3 is built from 18 residues. The germline gives CDR1 SGHNT, CDR2 YYREEE (reference sequence). The J segment lost 0 bases and the V segment lost 3 bases, leaving 4 bases of the junction unmatched. As DNA, the CDR3 is TGTGCCAGCAGCTGGGGACTAGCGGGAGGAACCTCCTACAATGAGCAGTTCTTC. Translated, it gives CASSWGLAGGTSYNEQFF.

V and J are TRBV6-1 and TRBJ1-3; no firm D call. Looked up from germline, CDR1 is MNHNS and CDR2 is SASEGT. Trimming cost V 1 base and J 1 base, with 11 bases left between them. The CDR3 runs to 16 residues. The CDR3 region is CASSEGAGSSGNTIYF. The CDR3 DNA follows: TGTGCCAGCAGTGAAGGGGCAGGTTCTTCTGGAAACACCATATATTTT.

The chain combines TRBV15 with TRBJ2-7, with D possibly TRBD2 on 6 matching bases. In germline, CDR1 is LNHNV, CDR2 YYDKDF (reference sequence). CDR3 size: 14 residues. V lost 1 base, J lost 7 bases, and 14 bases lay in between. CDR3 coding DNA: TGTGCCACCAGCAGAGGACCCGGGGGTCTTGAGCAGTACTTC. Its translation: CATSRGPGGLEQYF. The full variable domain, rest sourced from reference TRBV15 and TRBJ2-7, is DAMVIQNPRYQVTQFGKPVTLSCSQTLNHNVMYWYQQKSSQAPKLLFHYYDKDFNNEADTPDNFQSRRPNTSFCFLDIRSPGLGDTAMYLCATSRGPGGLEQYFGPGTRLTVT.

The chain joins TRBV18 to TRBJ2-1, with a weak D call TRBD2 (6 bases). The germline V gene encodes CDR1 KGHSH and CDR2 LQKENI. Deletions cut 4 bases from V and 7 bases from J, with 11 bases between. The CDR3 has 13 residues. The CDR3 reads CASSLGLGNEQFF. The CDR3 nucleotides read TGTGCCAGCTCACTGGGACTGGGAAATGAGCAGTTCTTC. Full variable domain (remainder filled in from reference TRBV18 and TRBJ2-1): NAGVMQNPRHLVRRRGQEARLRCSPMKGHSHVYWYRQLPEEGLKFMVYLQKENIIDESGMPKERFSAEFPKEGPSILRIQQVVRGDSAAYFCASSLGLGNEQFFGPGTRLTVL.

This clone was observed a few times. CDR3 in amino acids: CASSPTPQPHYGYTF. The CDR3 region has the DNA TGTGCCAGCAGCCCAACCCCACAGCCACACTATGGCTACACCTTC. The rearrangement uses TRBV11-3 and TRBJ1-2; unclear D gene. Trimming removed 5 bases at V and 3 bases at J, with 16 bases between. In germline, CDR1 is SGHNT, CDR2 YENEEA. The CDR3 has 15 residues.

This clone was counted only a few times. V usage is TRBV6-5 and J usage is TRBJ2-1; tentative D call: TRBD2 (5 bases). The germline V and J ends were trimmed by 6 bases and 2 bases, with 14 bases remaining between them. This CDR3 has 15 amino acids. The germline V gene encodes CDR1 MNHEY and CDR2 SVGAGI. The CDR3 sequence: CASSPTLGAYNEQFF. In DNA, the CDR3 is TGTGCCAGCAGCCCGACTCTCGGGGCCTACAATGAGCAGTTCTTC.

V and J are TRBV6-1 and TRBJ2-3, with 13 bases aligning to TRBD2. The CDR3 runs 16 residues. V lost 2 bases to trimming and J lost 6 bases; unmatched junction nucleotides: 5. Germline CDR1 MNHNS, CDR2 SASEGT. CDR3 sequence reads: CASSETSGRAQDTQYF. As DNA, the CDR3 is TGTGCCAGCAGTGAAACTAGCGGGAGGGCCCAGGATACGCAGTATTTT.

The V call is TRBV5-1, the J call TRBJ2-1; no clear D. CDR3 length: 14 residues. The germline V gene encodes CDR1 SGHRS and CDR2 YFSETQ. V lost 0 bases, J lost 3 bases, and 7 bases lay in between. Written as DNA, the CDR3 is TGCGCCAGCAGCTTGGGGCAGAACTACAATGAGCAGTTCTTC. Amino acids: CASSLGQNYNEQFF.

The chain is built from TRBV10-3 and TRBJ2-2; 9 positions match TRBD2. The V and J ends lost 4 bases and 6 bases, in that order; junction bases with no gene match: 0. Germline CDR1 reads ENHRY; CDR2 reads SYGVKD. This CDR3 has 13 amino acids. CDR3 DNA: TGTGCCATCAGTGGCGGGGGGGCCGGGGAGCTGTTTTTT. This encodes CAISGGGAGELFF.

This clone occurred once. The chain is built from TRBV6-1 and TRBJ1-5, with D maybe TRBD1 (6 bases). This CDR3 is built from 14 residues. V was clipped by 3 bases and J by 3 bases, with 9 bases between them. Germline values: CDR1 MNHNS, CDR2 SASEGT. CDR3: CASSERGYNQPQHF. The CDR3 nucleotides are TGTGCCAGCAGTGAGAGGGGGTACAATCAGCCCCAGCATTTT.

This rearrangement joins TRBV7-2 to TRBJ2-2; possible D gene TRBD2, 6 bases. The CDR3 loop spans 15 amino acids. Germline-derived CDR1 and CDR2 are SGHTA and FQGNSA. V lost 4 bases and J lost 4, with 13 bases in between. CDR3: CASSSTRGGTGELFF. CDR3 DNA: TGTGCCAGCAGCTCAACCCGGGGAGGCACCGGGGAGCTGTTTTTT.

The gene calls are TRBV5-1 and TRBJ2-1; the match to TRBD2 covers 8 bases. CDR3 length: 14 residues. V was pared by 3 bases and J by 6 bases, with 5 bases of the junction left unmatched. CDR1 and CDR2 (germline): SGHRS, YFSETQ. The CDR3 DNA sequence: TGCGCCAGCAGCTCCGGGACTAGGGGCAATGAGCAGTTCTTC. This encodes CASSSGTRGNEQFF.

This chain links TRBV7-9 with TRBJ2-7; 8 bases agree with TRBD2. This CDR3 region has 15 residues. Germline V gene data show CDR1 as SEHNR and CDR2 as FQNEAQ (reference sequence). V dropped 1 base and J dropped 6; count of bases not matched to a gene: 8. CDR3 residues: CASSLVAAGDPEQYF. As DNA, the CDR3 is TGTGCCAGCAGCTTAGTTGCAGCGGGAGATCCCGAGCAGTACTTC.

V usage is TRBV5-1 and J usage is TRBJ2-7; 9 bases map to TRBD2. Trimming at V came to 4 bases and at J to 3 bases, leaving 2 bases not matched to a gene. The CDR3 contains 13 residues. Germline CDR1 and CDR2: SGHRS and YFSETQ. CDR3 nucleotide sequence: TGCGCCAGCAGCGCGGGGGGGGACTACGAGCAGTACTTC. Protein: CASSAGGDYEQYF.

The rearrangement uses TRBV5-1 and TRBJ2-7; TRBD1 might be the D (6 bases). The CDR3 runs 14 residues. Trimming stripped 0 bases from V and 4 bases from J, with 11 bases between. Per the germline V gene, CDR1 is SGHRS and CDR2 is YFSETQ. CDR3 residues: CASSLAGVGYEQYF. Here the CDR3 DNA reads TGCGCCAGCAGCTTGGCAGGGGTAGGGTACGAGCAGTACTTC.

This CDR3 reads CASSLEAGPSGNTIYF. As DNA, the CDR3 is TGTGCCAGCAGCTTGGAGGCGGGACCCTCTGGAAACACCATATATTTT. The chain combines TRBV5-5 with TRBJ1-3; possible D gene TRBD1, 5 bases. Germline-derived CDR1 and CDR2 are SGHKS and YYEKEE (reference sequence). Deletions cut 0 bases from V and 0 bases from J, with 10 bases between. The CDR3 has 16 residues.

This chain joins TRBV19 and TRBJ1-1, with a possible D match to TRBD1 (5 bases). Germline loops: CDR1 LNHDA, CDR2 SQIVND (reference sequence). The CDR3 runs 17 residues. With 3 bases removed from V and 1 base from J, the gap between germline ends came to 18 bases. The CDR3 sequence: CASSIVAGWVRNTEAFF. In nucleotides, the CDR3 is TGTGCCAGTAGTATCGTGGCAGGGTGGGTTCGGAACACTGAAGCTTTCTTT. The full variable domain, with the rest looked up from reference TRBV19 and TRBJ1-1, is DGGITQSPKYLFRKEGQNVTLSCEQNLNHDAMYWYRQDPGQGLRLIYYSQIVNDFQKGDIAEGYSVSREKKESFPLTVTSAQKNPTAFYLCASSIVAGWVRNTEAFFGQGTRLTVV.

V and J are TRBV7-2 and TRBJ2-7; TRBD2 matches at 14 bases. CDR1 is SGHTA and CDR2 is FQGNSA in the germline V gene. This CDR3 has 17 residues. J was trimmed by 1 base and V by 5 bases; bases with no gene match: 7. Written as DNA, the CDR3 is TGTGCCAGCAGCCGGACTAGCGGGGGGCTTTCATCCTACGAGCAGTACTTC. Translated: CASSRTSGGLSSYEQYF. The variable domain in full, with the rest retrieved from reference TRBV7-2 and TRBJ2-7, is GAGVSQSPSNKVTEKGKDVELRCDPISGHTALYWYRQSLGQGLEFLIYFQGNSAPDKSGLPSDRFSAERTGGSVSTLTIQRTQQEDSAVYLCASSRTSGGLSSYEQYFGPGTRLTVT.

J is TRBJ1-5 and V is TRBV11-3; maybe TRBD1 (6 bases). The CDR3 loop spans 14 amino acids. Germline V gene data show CDR1 as SGHNT and CDR2 as YENEEA. V lost 5 bases to trimming and J lost 8 bases, with 16 bases between them. Here the CDR3 DNA reads TGTGCCAGCAGCCAGTCAGGGGTTTCTGAGCCCCAGCATTTT. Its translation is CASSQSGVSEPQHF.

The rearrangement links TRBV6-5 to TRBJ2-4, with TRBD1 matching over 11 bases. V lost 5 bases to trimming and J lost 7 bases; unmatched junction nucleotides: 4. Looked up from germline, CDR1 is MNHEY and CDR2 is SVGAGI. The CDR3 sequence is 14 residues long. Here the CDR3 DNA reads TGTGCCAGCAGTCCAGGGACAGGGGGGAACATTCAGTACTTC. Its protein product is CASSPGTGGNIQYF.

The gene calls are TRBV10-1 and TRBJ2-7, with D possibly matching TRBD2 (5 bases). There are 14 residues in the CDR3. With 0 bases removed from V and 2 bases from J, the gap between germline ends came to 8 bases. The germline V gene encodes CDR1 WNHNN and CDR2 SYGVQD (reference sequence). CDR3 sequence: CASSESQTTYEQYF. CDR3 sequence (DNA): TGCGCCAGCAGTGAGTCCCAGACTACCTACGAGCAGTACTTC.

The chain combines TRBV27 with TRBJ1-2; 9 bases are shared with TRBD1. V was pared by 6 bases and J by 13 bases, with 12 bases of the junction left unmatched. This CDR3 has 13 amino acids. From germline, CDR1 is MNHEY and CDR2 SMNVEV (reference sequence). The CDR3 reads CASRRDRVSASTF. In nucleotides, the CDR3 is TGTGCCAGCAGGAGGGACAGGGTCAGTGCGAGCACCTTC.

The V gene is TRBV11-3, the J gene TRBJ2-1, with 9 bases lining up with TRBD1. Germline trimming cut 5 bases from V and 4 bases from J; bases unmatched to any gene: 9. Germline V CDR1 and CDR2: SGHNT, YENEEA. The CDR3 contains 16 residues. The DNA for the CDR3 is TGTGCCAGCAGCGAATCAGGGACAGGGTCGTACAATGAGCAGTTCTTC. It is translated as CASSESGTGSYNEQFF.

The chain employs TRBV5-1 and TRBJ2-5; 10 bases fit TRBD2. This CDR3 region has 17 residues. V gave up 0 bases and J gave up 9 bases; unmatched junction bases: 14. CDR1 and CDR2 from the germline V gene are SGHRS and YFSETQ. The CDR3 sequence is CASSLGELAGSHGAQYF. CDR3 coding DNA: TGCGCCAGCAGCTTGGGCGAACTAGCGGGGTCGCACGGGGCCCAGTACTTC. The variable domain in full, completed from reference TRBV5-1 and TRBJ2-5, reads KAGVTQTPRYLIKTRGQQVTLSCSPISGHRSVSWYQQTPGQGLQFLFEYFSETQRNKGNFPGRFSGRQFSNSRSEMNVSTLELGDSALYLCASSLGELAGSHGAQYFGPGTRLLVL.

CDR3 residues: CASSAATPTAGYGYTF. CDR3 DNA sequence: TGTGCCAGCAGCGCCGCGACTCCGACGGCGGGCTATGGCTACACCTTC. The V call is TRBV9, the J call TRBJ1-2; the D is unclear. This CDR3 has 16 residues. Trimming pared 3 bases from V and 4 bases from J, leaving 19 bases between. Germline V gene lookup returns CDR1 SGDLS and CDR2 YYNGEE.

This chain connects TRBV6-5 to TRBJ1-1, with TRBD1 as a possible D gene (5 bases). CDR3 length: 14 residues. Per the germline V gene, CDR1 is MNHEY and CDR2 is SVGAGI. V was trimmed by 6 bases and J by 6 bases, leaving 17 bases between them. CDR3 protein: CASRRDLSAAEAFF. CDR3 bases: TGTGCCAGCAGAAGGGACTTAAGCGCCGCTGAAGCTTTCTTT.

The J gene is TRBJ1-2, the V gene TRBV30; 7 nucleotides align to TRBD1. Germline loops: CDR1 GTSNPN, CDR2 SVGIG (reference sequence). The CDR3 is 15 amino acids. V trimming: 6 bases; J trimming: 4 bases; junction bases outside the gene matches: 14. The CDR3 DNA reads TGTGCCTGCCTCCCACCGGGACAGCCTATCTATGGCTACACCTTC. Amino acids: CACLPPGQPIYGYTF.

The chain joins TRBV7-2 to TRBJ1-5, with D possibly being TRBD1 (6 bases). V was trimmed by 6 bases and J by 0 bases, leaving 24 bases between them. The CDR3 totals 19 residues. Germline V gene data show CDR1 as SGHTA and CDR2 as FQGNSA. The chain's CDR3 is CASSRKPGGFDVSNQPQHF. The CDR3 DNA is TGTGCCAGCAGTCGGAAGCCGGGGGGCTTCGACGTTAGCAATCAGCCCCAGCATTTT.